Sequencing of this TCR beta chain was carried out in a study of vaccination effects on CD4 cells after COVID-19. Findings of the study overall: Marked clonal contraction of both clone types appeared late after vaccination.

CDR1 is SGHRS and CDR2 is YFSETQ in the germline V gene. J lost 6 bases, V lost 6 bases, and 7 bases had no gene match. This CDR3 has 14 residues. Clones were sequenced by immunoSEQ multiplex PCR, and TCRdb holds only the in-frame ones, with some missing. The data hold 20,000 to 25,000 clones, with more than 65% observed a single time. Of note for this clone: The antigen is undetermined.

Sequencing in the ViraFEST assay came after antigen-specific CD4+ T cells had been expanded with viral peptide pools, which were used to stimulate PBMC. It was after around 10 days of culture that CD4+ T cells were isolated. Having tested negative for nucleocapsid antibodies, the vaccine recipients showed no prior SARS-CoV-2 infection. This sample comprised CD4+ T cells from PBMCs cultured with HCoV-NL63 spike peptides, obtained before COVID-19 vaccination. This chain connects TRBV5-1 to TRBJ2-2; TRBD2 agrees at 8 bases. The receptor was derived from a human donor who received a COVID-19 vaccine. This chain's CDR3 is CASNGGVRPGELFF. Here the CDR3 DNA reads TGCGCCAGCAACGGGGGGGTAAGGCCCGGGGAGCTGTTTTTT.